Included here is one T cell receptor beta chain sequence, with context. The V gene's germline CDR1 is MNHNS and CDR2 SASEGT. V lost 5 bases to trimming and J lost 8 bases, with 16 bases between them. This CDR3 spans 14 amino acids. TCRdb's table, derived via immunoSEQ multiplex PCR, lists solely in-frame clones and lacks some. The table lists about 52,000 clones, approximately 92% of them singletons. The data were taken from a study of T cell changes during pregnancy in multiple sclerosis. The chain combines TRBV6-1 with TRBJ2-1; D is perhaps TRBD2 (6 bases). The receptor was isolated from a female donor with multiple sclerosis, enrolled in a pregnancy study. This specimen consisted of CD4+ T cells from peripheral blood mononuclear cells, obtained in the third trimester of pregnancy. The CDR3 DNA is TGTGCCAGCAGTCGGACTAATACAGCGGATGAGCAGTTCTTC. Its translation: CASSRTNTADEQFF.